Each of the 26 T cell receptor beta chains below was sequenced from the same sample in a study of shared clonotypes between healthy human individuals. It was CD45RO-negative cells, positively selected for CCR7, that made up naive CD8 cells, with terminally differentiated effector memory CD45RA+ cells excluded. Using immunoSEQ multiplex PCR, the repertoire was profiled, and TCRdb retains in-frame clones only, with some absent. The table has about 2 million clones, approximately 94% seen once. Sequencing was performed on naive CD8+ T cells sorted from blood. The source of these receptors is a young man in good health.

The chain links TRBV5-6 to TRBJ1-1; TRBD1 is a possible D gene (5 bases). The CDR3 length is 15 residues. The V gene's germline CDR1 is SGHDT and CDR2 YYEEEE. Trimming took 4 bases from V and 1 from J, leaving 14 bases between them. The CDR3 sequence is CASSGAGEANTEAFF. DNA for the CDR3: TGTGCCAGCAGCGGGGCGGGGGAAGCGAACACTGAAGCTTTCTTT.

This rearrangement joins TRBV7-9 to TRBJ2-1, with 8 bases identical to TRBD2. The germline V gene encodes CDR1 SEHNR and CDR2 FQNEAQ (reference sequence). The V gene end was trimmed by 3 bases and the J gene end by 8 bases; junction bases not matched to a gene: 3. The CDR3 runs 13 residues. The CDR3 here is CASSFRGGDEQFF. CDR3 DNA: TGTGCCAGCAGCTTCCGGGGGGGAGATGAGCAGTTCTTC.

Regarding this clone: This sample includes further DNA sequences coding for the same CDR3. This chain uses TRBV28 with TRBJ2-1; 11 nucleotides line up with TRBD1. V dropped 2 bases and J dropped 6; count of bases not matched to a gene: 0. The length of the CDR3 is 14 residues. The germline V gene encodes CDR1 MDHEN and CDR2 SYDVKM. The CDR3 protein is CASSLGTGGNEQFF. CDR3 nucleotides: TGTGCCAGCAGTTTAGGGACAGGGGGCAATGAGCAGTTCTTC.

CDR3 region: CASSVGGGNMVQYF. CDR3 nucleotides: TGTGCCAGCAGCGTGGGAGGGGGAAATATGGTGCAGTATTTT. The chain joins TRBV9 to TRBJ2-3, with a possible D match to TRBD2 (7 bases). CDR1 and CDR2 (germline): SGDLS, YYNGEE. V gave up 2 bases and J gave up 11 bases, with 18 bases separating them. This CDR3 has 14 amino acids.

This chain joins TRBV15 and TRBJ2-3; D is ambiguous. Germline V lookup: CDR1 LNHNV, CDR2 YYDKDF (reference sequence). V was shortened by 0 bases and J by 1 base, with 8 bases between the two germline ends. The CDR3 runs to 15 residues. CDR3 protein: CATSREVLGTDTQYF. DNA for the CDR3: TGTGCCACCAGCAGAGAAGTCCTGGGCACAGATACGCAGTATTTT.

The rearrangement links TRBV30 to TRBJ1-5; D unclear. The V and J ends lost 1 base and 4 bases respectively, with 8 bases between them. This CDR3 region has 13 residues. Germline V gene data show CDR1 as GTSNPN and CDR2 as SVGIG (reference sequence). The CDR3 loop reads CAWSEVENQPQHF. CDR3 nucleotide sequence: TGTGCCTGGAGTGAGGTAGAGAATCAGCCCCAGCATTTT.

The chain recombines TRBV11-2 with TRBJ2-2; 10 nucleotides match TRBD2. With V trimmed by 8 bases and J by 6 bases, 6 bases remained unmatched. CDR1 and CDR2 from the germline V gene are SGHAT and FQNNGV. CDR3 size: 14 residues. CDR3 sequence: CASSLAGYPGELFF. DNA for the CDR3: TGTGCCAGCTCACTAGCGGGGTATCCCGGGGAGCTGTTTTTT.

This chain joins TRBV4-2 and TRBJ2-7, with TRBD1 matching over 7 bases. Germline trimming cut 2 bases from V and 4 bases from J; bases unmatched to any gene: 8. Germline V gene lookup returns CDR1 LGHNA and CDR2 YNFKEQ. The CDR3 has 15 amino acids. The CDR3 here is CASSQPGTVLYEQYF. CDR3 in DNA: TGTGCCAGCAGCCAACCCGGGACAGTTCTATACGAGCAGTACTTC.

The genes are TRBV10-3 and TRBJ2-2; D is perhaps TRBD2 (6 bases). Germline CDR1 and CDR2: ENHRY and SYGVKD. The CDR3 length is 14 residues. V lost 3 bases to trimming and J lost 5 bases, with 10 bases between them. CDR3 nucleotides: TGTGCCATCAGTGACCCAGGAGGGACCGGGGAGCTGTTTTTT. Amino acid sequence: CAISDPGGTGELFF.

This clone was picked up one time. J is TRBJ2-1 and V is TRBV6-5; no clear D gene. The CDR3 consists of 15 residues. The V gene lost 5 bases and the J gene lost 0 bases, with 11 bases spanning the gap. Germline V gives CDR1 MNHEY, CDR2 SVGAGI. CDR3 amino acids: CASSPGSSSYNEQFF. DNA for the CDR3: TGTGCCAGCAGTCCGGGTTCCAGCTCCTACAATGAGCAGTTCTTC.

The chain carries TRBV10-2 and TRBJ2-1; 10 bases fit TRBD2. CDR3 length: 15 amino acids. V was clipped by 7 bases and J by 8 bases; unmatched bases: 11. The V gene's germline CDR1 is WSHSY and CDR2 SAAADI. CDR3 nucleotides: TGCGCCAGCAATGAACCGGGACTAGCGATGGATGAGCAGTTCTTC. It encodes CASNEPGLAMDEQFF.

This clone appeared once. The chain uses TRBV7-2 and TRBJ2-7; tentatively, D is TRBD1 or TRBD2 (6 bases each). The germline gives CDR1 SGHTA, CDR2 FQGNSA. With 5 bases removed from V and 4 bases from J, the gap between germline ends came to 9 bases. The CDR3 contains 12 residues. The CDR3 DNA sequence: TGTGCCAGCAGCGAGGGGGGTTACGAGCAGTACTTC. Translation: CASSEGGYEQYF.

In this sample, this clone turned up once. The chain uses TRBV4-3 and TRBJ2-3; no reliable D call. This CDR3 region has 13 residues. The V and J ends lost 8 bases and 4 bases respectively, with 13 bases between them. Germline V lookup: CDR1 LGHNA, CDR2 YSLEER. The DNA of the CDR3 is TGCGCCAGCGGGCTGGCCTTGGCAGATACGCAGTATTTT. It translates to CASGLALADTQYF.

The chain's CDR3 is CASSLGWGEGAGTEAFF. CDR3 bases: TGTGCCAGCAGCTTAGGGTGGGGCGAGGGGGCTGGCACTGAAGCTTTCTTT. The chain is built from TRBV7-9 and TRBJ1-1, with 7 bases matching TRBD1. Germline V gene sequence: CDR1 SEHNR, CDR2 FQNEAQ (reference sequence). Trimming at V came to 1 base and at J to 4 bases, leaving 12 bases not matched to a gene. The CDR3 loop spans 17 amino acids.

V is TRBV6-5 and J is TRBJ2-5; D is unresolved. The CDR3 is 14 residues long. Between the trimmed V and J ends, which lost 4 bases and 2 bases, there was a span of 11 bases. The germline CDR1 and CDR2 sequences are MNHEY and SVGAGI. The chain's CDR3 is CASSSKGPQETQYF. The CDR3 DNA sequence: TGTGCCAGCAGTTCCAAAGGACCACAAGAGACCCAGTACTTC.

This chain links TRBV4-3 with TRBJ2-3; TRBD2 aligns across 11 bases. The V gene end was trimmed by 0 bases and the J gene end by 3 bases; junction bases not matched to a gene: 5. The CDR3 totals 17 residues. From germline, CDR1 is LGHNA and CDR2 YSLEER. CDR3 loop: CASSQDPLAGETDTQYF. The CDR3 nucleotides read TGCGCCAGCAGCCAAGACCCACTAGCGGGAGAAACAGATACGCAGTATTTT.

The chain has TRBV7-9 and TRBJ2-5; 9 nucleotides line up with TRBD1. Germline values: CDR1 SEHNR, CDR2 FQNEAQ (reference sequence). CDR3 length equals 15 residues. Trimming took 5 bases from V and 4 from J; bases not matched to a gene: 8. The CDR3 DNA reads as TGTGCCAGCAGCCCCCGGGACAGGGCTACAGAGACCCAGTACTTC. It specifies CASSPRDRATETQYF.

In DNA, the CDR3 is TGTGCCAGCAGACCATCAGGGGCCACATTGGACTATGGCTACACCTTC. Translated: CASRPSGATLDYGYTF. The rearrangement joins TRBV27 to TRBJ1-2; the D gene is possibly TRBD1 (6 bases). This CDR3 has 16 amino acids. From germline, CDR1 is MNHEY and CDR2 SMNVEV (reference sequence). Trimming took off 6 bases at V and 3 bases at J, with 20 bases between the two ends.

This chain links TRBV25-1 with TRBJ1-2, with D maybe TRBD1 (6 bases). Per germline, CDR1 MGHDK and CDR2 SYGVNS. V lost 4 bases and J 8 bases, leaving 17 bases between the germline ends. The CDR3 extends over 14 amino acids. CDR3 residues: CASSAPLAGVGYTF. CDR3 in DNA: TGTGCCAGCAGTGCCCCTTTGGCAGGGGTGGGCTACACCTTC.

The chain is built from TRBV30 and TRBJ2-7; D is perhaps TRBD2 (5 bases). Germline V gene lookup returns CDR1 GTSNPN and CDR2 SVGIG (reference sequence). Deletions cut 0 bases from V and 2 bases from J, with 11 bases between. The CDR3 consists of 14 residues. CDR3 sequence: CAWSVGRETYEQYF. CDR3 nucleotide sequence: TGTGCCTGGAGTGTAGGTAGGGAGACCTACGAGCAGTACTTC.

This rearrangement joins TRBV6-1 to TRBJ2-7, with a possible D match to TRBD1 (5 bases). CDR1 is MNHNS, CDR2 SASEGT, per germline. This CDR3 has 14 residues. Trimming stripped 3 bases from V and 2 bases from J, with 11 bases between. The CDR3 reads CASSETDNTYEQYF. In DNA form, the CDR3 reads TGTGCCAGCAGTGAGACAGATAACACCTACGAGCAGTACTTC.

The rearrangement links TRBV27 to TRBJ2-1; 11 bases are shared with TRBD2. Trimming cost V 5 bases and J 2 bases; bases outside gene matches: 5. From germline, CDR1 is MNHEY and CDR2 SMNVEV (reference sequence). This CDR3 region has 16 residues. The CDR3 coding sequence is TGTGCCAGCAGTGAATATAGCGGGAGGGCCTACAATGAGCAGTTCTTC. Translating gives CASSEYSGRAYNEQFF.

Here the CDR3 reads CASRLGTPGLEVIAYEQYF. The CDR3 bases are TGTGCAAGTCGCTTAGGGACCCCGGGACTAGAGGTGATAGCCTACGAGCAGTACTTC. V gene TRBV12-2 combines with J gene TRBJ2-7; no check of the table's D call, TRBD2, against the DNA was made. TRBV12-2 is a pseudogene. The CDR3 contains 19 residues.

The chain joins TRBV2 to TRBJ2-7, with 9 bases lining up with TRBD1. CDR1 and CDR2 from the germline V gene are SNHLY and FYNNEI. The V segment lost 9 bases and the J segment 4 bases; nucleotides outside the gene matches: 7. The CDR3 is 13 residues long. The CDR3 coding sequence is TGTGCCAGTTTTCCCGGGACAGGGTACGAGCAGTACTTC. Its protein product is CASFPGTGYEQYF. The full variable domain, completed using reference TRBV2 and TRBJ2-7, is EPEVTQTPSHQVTQMGQEVILRCVPISNHLYFYWYRQILGQKVEFLVSFYNNEISEKSEIFDDQFSVERPDGSNFTLKIRSTKLEDSAMYFCASFPGTGYEQYFGPGTRLTVT.

The rearrangement links TRBV18 to TRBJ2-7; 9 bases match TRBD1. V trimming: 1 base; J trimming: 4 bases; junction bases outside the gene matches: 17. The CDR3 extends over 19 amino acids. Looked up from germline, CDR1 is KGHSH and CDR2 is LQKENI. For the CDR3, the DNA is TGTGCCAGCTCACCACTTGCCTTAGCCGACCGGGACAGGGTATACGAGCAGTACTTC. This sequence encodes CASSPLALADRDRVYEQYF.

The chain combines TRBV7-2 with TRBJ2-7; D is unclear. Germline V gene lookup returns CDR1 SGHTA and CDR2 FQGNSA. V was shortened by 6 bases and J by 7 bases, with 13 bases between the two germline ends. The CDR3 covers 12 residues. The CDR3 sequence is CASRTVNGEQYF. The CDR3 DNA reads TGTGCCAGCAGGACCGTAAACGGAGAGCAGTACTTC. Combining the CDR3 with reference TRBV7-2 and TRBJ2-7 gives the whole variable domain GAGVSQSPSNKVTEKGKDVELRCDPISGHTALYWYRQSLGQGLEFLIYFQGNSAPDKSGLPSDRFSAERTGGSVSTLTIQRTQQEDSAVYLCASRTVNGEQYFGPGTRLTVT.